Included here is one T cell receptor (beta chain) sequence, with context. Antigen: not known. Sequencing was performed with immunoSEQ multiplex PCR; in TCRdb, only in-frame clones are kept and a portion is missing. The data hold 150,000 to 200,000 clones, with about 85% observed a single time. J was trimmed by 1 base and V by 4 bases; bases with no gene match: 14. The CDR3 is 18 residues long. The V gene's germline CDR1 is MDHEN and CDR2 SYDVKM. This sample was taken from a study of lymphopenia after photon versus proton radiotherapy. Broader study findings: Relative stability marked proton patients; photon patients lost diversity and naive cells. Only patients who died were analyzed for survival; proton advantage is unproven. After lymphocyte nadir, photon-treated repertoires showed oligoclonal expansion, especially CD8+ Temra. In patients who died, overall survival fell as post-nadir TCR diversity dropped more.

The sequence was obtained from a man over 45 with gastric cancer. Here the sequenced sample was peripheral blood, taken from a patient treated with photon-based radiotherapy. This sequence joins TRBV28 and TRBJ2-3, with 7 bases fitting TRBD1. CDR3 region: CASSSSSSDRVGTDTQYF. CDR3 in DNA: TGTGCCAGCAGTTCATCTTCTTCCGACAGGGTAGGCACAGATACGCAGTATTTT.